This T cell receptor beta chain derives from a study of blood T cells in healthy people across ages. Notes on the study in general: Greater diversity and more naive CD4+ cells were seen in long-lived donors than in aged donors. Per-million-T-cell TCR beta diversity fell roughly linearly with age.

This CDR3 region has 16 residues. The germline CDR1 and CDR2 sequences are SGHAT and FQNNGV. A second PCR of 7 to 11 cycles used a sample-barcoded 5' primer and a J-beta primer mix. A template-switch adaptor containing 12 random nucleotides labeled each cDNA molecule. TCRdb re-called the 5' RACE reads with MiXCR, one entry per CDR3 protein. The sample shows some 690,000 distinct CDR3 sequences, 20% to 25% of them seen only once. This clonotype was observed a few times. Its antigen is unknown. Each individual donor underwent a draw of about 9.9 milliliters of peripheral blood. J is TRBJ2-5 and V is TRBV11-2; D is unresolved. The last part of the DNA fits TRBJ2-7 better; the J call may be wrong. The specimen was blood. The receptor was isolated from a man aged 65-85 years in good health. The DNA for the CDR3 is TGTGCCAGCAGCTTCGTCGCAGGCATCAGCTCCTACGAGCAGTACTTC. Translated: CASSFVAGISSYEQYF.